This T cell receptor (beta chain) was sequenced during a study of human T cells and chemical hapten exposure. Concerning this clonotype: Its antigen is currently unknown.

Looked up from germline, CDR1 is LGHDT and CDR2 is YNNKEL (reference sequence). The length of the CDR3 is 14 residues. The V end was cut by 0 bases, the J end by 4 bases, with 7 bases between. Each cDNA molecule in the library carried unique molecular identifiers. TCRdb called the RACE reads again in MiXCR, with one record for every CDR3 protein. The sample contains over 60,000 distinct CDR3 sequences, 10% of which appear only once. Study-level findings and limits: As the donors had alopecia, their immune response may differ from healthy people's.

The time point is: patch test 2, 6 weeks after DPC sensitization. Sample treatment: therapeutic diphenylcyclopropenone sensitization with weekly scalp DPC. Blood draws came before every patch-test application. This chain joins TRBV3-1 and TRBJ2-1; D ambiguous. The clonotype was recovered from a woman in her 50s with alopecia areata. Some clones in this sample may be carry-over from other donors' samples. The specimen comprised whole blood, sampled in connection with sensitization to the hapten diphenylcyclopropenone (DPC). Written as DNA, the CDR3 is TGTGCCAGCAGCCAAGATGGAACTTACAATGAGCAGTTCTTC. Its translation: CASSQDGTYNEQFF.